This T cell receptor beta chain was sequenced for a study of shared clonotypes between healthy human individuals. Naive-designated CD8 cells lacked CD45RO, were positively enriched for CCR7, and omitted terminally differentiated effector memory CD45RA+ cells. Assay: immunoSEQ multiplex PCR; the TCRdb copy retains only in-frame clones and omits some. The data contain roughly 1,800,000 clones, approximately 94% of them singletons. Germline lookup yields CDR1 WNHNN and CDR2 SYGVQD (reference sequence). CDR3 size: 17 residues. After removal of 2 bases from V and 12 bases from J, the junction contained 12 bases not matched to a gene.

The genes are TRBV10-1 and TRBJ2-1, with 14 bases identical to TRBD2. The sequence derives from a man between 18 and 29 years old in good health. Input material: naive CD8+ T cells sorted from blood. CDR3 coding DNA: TGCGCCAGCAGTGAGCGAAAGAGACTAGCGGGAGGGAGGGGGCAGTTCTTC. Translating it yields CASSERKRLAGGRGQFF.